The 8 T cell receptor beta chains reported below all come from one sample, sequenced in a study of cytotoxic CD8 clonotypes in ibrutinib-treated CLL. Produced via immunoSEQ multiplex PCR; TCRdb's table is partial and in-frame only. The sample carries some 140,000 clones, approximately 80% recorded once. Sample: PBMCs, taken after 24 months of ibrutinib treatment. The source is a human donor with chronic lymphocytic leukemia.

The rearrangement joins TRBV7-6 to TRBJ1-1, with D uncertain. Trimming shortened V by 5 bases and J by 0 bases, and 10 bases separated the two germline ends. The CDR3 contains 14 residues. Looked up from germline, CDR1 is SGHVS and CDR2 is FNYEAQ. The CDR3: CASSATPMNTEAFF. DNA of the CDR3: TGTGCCAGCAGCGCCACTCCCATGAACACTGAAGCTTTCTTT.

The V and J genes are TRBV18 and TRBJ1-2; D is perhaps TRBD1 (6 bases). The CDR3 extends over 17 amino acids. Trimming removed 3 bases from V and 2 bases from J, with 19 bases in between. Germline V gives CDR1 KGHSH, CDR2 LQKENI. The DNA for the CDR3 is TGTGCCAGCTCACCCAAACCACAGGGTTGGGGGAACTATGGCTACACCTTC. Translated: CASSPKPQGWGNYGYTF.

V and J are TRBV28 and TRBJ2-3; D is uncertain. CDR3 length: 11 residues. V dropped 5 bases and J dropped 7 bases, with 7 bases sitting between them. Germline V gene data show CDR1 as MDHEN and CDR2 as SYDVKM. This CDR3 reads CASSPFNTQYF. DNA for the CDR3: TGTGCCAGCAGTCCCTTTAATACGCAGTATTTT.

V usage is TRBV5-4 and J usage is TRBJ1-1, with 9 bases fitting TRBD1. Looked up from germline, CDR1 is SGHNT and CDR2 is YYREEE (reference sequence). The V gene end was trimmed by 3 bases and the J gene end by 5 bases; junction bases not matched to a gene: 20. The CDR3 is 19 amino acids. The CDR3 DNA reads TGTGCCAGCAGCTCCTTGGGGGACAGGGCGCTTATGGTTGGAACTGAAGCTTTCTTT. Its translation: CASSSLGDRALMVGTEAFF.

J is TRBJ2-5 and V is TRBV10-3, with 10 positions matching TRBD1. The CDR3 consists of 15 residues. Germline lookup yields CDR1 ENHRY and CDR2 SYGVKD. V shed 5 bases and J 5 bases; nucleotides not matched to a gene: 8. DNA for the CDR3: TGTGCCATCAGTTCCGGGACAGGGGCTGTGGAGACCCAGTACTTC. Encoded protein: CAISSGTGAVETQYF.

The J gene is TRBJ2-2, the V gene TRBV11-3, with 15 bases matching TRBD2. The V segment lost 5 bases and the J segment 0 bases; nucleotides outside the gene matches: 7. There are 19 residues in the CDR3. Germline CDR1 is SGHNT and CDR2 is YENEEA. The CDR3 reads CASSAWTSGGVANTGELFF. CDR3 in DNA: TGTGCCAGCAGCGCATGGACTAGCGGGGGGGTCGCGAACACCGGGGAGCTGTTTTTT.

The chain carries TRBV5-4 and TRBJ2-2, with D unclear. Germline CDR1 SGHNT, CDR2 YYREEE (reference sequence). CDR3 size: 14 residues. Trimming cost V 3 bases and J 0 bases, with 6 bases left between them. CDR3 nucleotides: TGTGCCAGCAGCTCCGGGCCGAACACCGGGGAGCTGTTTTTT. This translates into CASSSGPNTGELFF.

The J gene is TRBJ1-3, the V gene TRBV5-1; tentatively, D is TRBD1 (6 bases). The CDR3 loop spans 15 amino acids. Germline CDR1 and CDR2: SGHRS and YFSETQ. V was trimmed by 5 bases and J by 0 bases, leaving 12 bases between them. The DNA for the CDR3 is TGCGCCAGCAGATCAACAGGGATCTCTGGAAACACCATATATTTT. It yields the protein CASRSTGISGNTIYF.